The clone carrying this T cell receptor (beta chain) was recorded a few times. Trimming cost V 8 bases and J 3 bases, with 14 bases left between them. Germline loops: CDR1 MGHDK, CDR2 SYGVNS. The CDR3 contains 13 residues. The data are from a study of blood T cell repertoires in COVID-19. TCRdb's copy holds only in-frame clones and misses some; the assay was immunoSEQ multiplex PCR. The sample consists of tens of thousands of clones, approximately 83% of them appearing once. This TCR was sampled from a woman aged 55-69 years with acute or convalescent COVID-19. The sample was peripheral blood. The J gene is TRBJ2-7, the V gene TRBV25-1; D possibly corresponds to TRBD1 (5 bases). This chain's CDR3 is CASPRCRDYEQYF. The DNA of the CDR3 is TGTGCCAGCCCCCGGTGCAGGGACTACGAGCAGTACTTC.